Sequencing of this TCR beta chain was carried out in a study of T cell repertoires in cytomegalovirus infection (dated by TCRdb to the late 2010s). With respect to the entire study: The HLA type of each donor mattered for the analysis, because public TCR beta signatures pointed to carriage of CMV infection along with the matching HLA type. Points the paper makes about the study in general: The ex vivo response was dominated by HLA-C-restricted CMV-specific TCR beta clonotypes, which also provided the single most frequent clonotype in two of eight donors. In both this cohort and an independent roughly 350-donor cohort, the cumulative frequency of public TCR beta family members distinguished carriers of CMV infection plus the relevant HLA type.

In the case of this clonotype: Which antigen it targets is not known. The junction departs from the called germline gene at one end, perhaps through a read error.

Via the germline V gene, CDR1 is MNHEY and CDR2 SVGEGT. Including the terminal cysteine and phenylalanine, the CDR3 comprises 20 residues. Only the CDR3 DNA is retained, 60 bases long and in frame from the first base. Sequenced on an Illumina HiSeq 1500. TCRdb passed the public sequencing reads through fastp at Q25 and MiXCR, retaining productive beta sequences. For every CDR3 protein sequence, its rows merge into one entry that carries the most common genes and DNA. The sample table records around 210,000 distinct CDR3 sequences; around 6.2% of these occur just once. The ten largest clones add up to around 6.5% of the sample.

Source material: PBMCs. The clonotype comes from a human donor in good health (CMV status not recorded). Some clones in this sample may be carry-over from other donors' samples. The V and J segments used are TRBV6-2 or TRBV6-3 and TRBJ2-5, with 8 bases in between that match TRBD2. CDR3 loop: CASRYSNRGGSSFWKETQYF. The DNA sequence follows: TGTGCCAGCAGGTACTCGAATCGGGGGGGCTCCTCGTTTTGGAAAGAGACCCAGTACTTC.